These 6 T cell receptor beta chains came from one sample sequenced in a study of shared clonotypes between healthy human individuals. Sequencing was performed with immunoSEQ multiplex PCR; in TCRdb, only in-frame clones are kept and a portion is missing. In the table there are around 600,000 clones, approximately 97% of which are singletons. Sample: naive CD4+ T cells sorted from blood. The sample's subset: CD45RA+ positively selected. The receptors stem from a woman aged 25 to 45 in good health.

The J gene is TRBJ1-4, the V gene TRBV15; tentatively, D is TRBD1 (5 bases). The V gene lost 9 bases and the J gene lost 8 bases, with 10 bases spanning the gap. Germline loops: CDR1 LNHNV, CDR2 YYDKDF (reference sequence). This CDR3 is 11 amino acids long. As DNA, the CDR3 is TGTGCCACTTCCGAGGGGGAAAAACTGTTTTTT. Amino acid sequence: CATSEGEKLFF.

The gene calls are TRBV19 and TRBJ1-1; unclear D gene. Trimming removed 5 bases from V and 3 bases from J, with 10 bases in between. The V gene's germline CDR1 is LNHDA and CDR2 SQIVND (reference sequence). The CDR3 is 13 amino acids. In DNA form, the CDR3 reads TGTGCCAGTAGTTGGCAGAGGGACACTGAAGCTTTCTTT. This gives the protein CASSWQRDTEAFF.

The chain links TRBV7-9 to TRBJ2-2; D is possibly TRBD1 (5 bases). The V and J ends lost 5 bases and 3 bases respectively, with 13 bases between them. The germline CDR1 and CDR2 sequences are SEHNR and FQNEAQ (reference sequence). The CDR3 length is 15 residues. CDR3 loop: CASSPTRRDTGELFF. The DNA for the CDR3 is TGTGCCAGCAGCCCAACCCGCAGGGACACCGGGGAGCTGTTTTTT.

The chain has TRBV7-9 and TRBJ2-2, with a possible D match to TRBD1 (6 bases). The ends were cut back, 3 bases at V and 4 bases at J, with 18 bases in the middle. The V gene's germline CDR1 is SEHNR and CDR2 FQNEAQ (reference sequence). The CDR3 length is 17 residues. As DNA, the CDR3 is TGTGCCAGCAGCTTCTCTAAGGACAGTTTGAGCACCGGGGAGCTGTTTTTT. This codes for CASSFSKDSLSTGELFF. Drawing the rest from reference TRBV7-9 and TRBJ2-2, the complete variable domain is DTGVSQNPRHKITKRGQNVTFRCDPISEHNRLYWYRQTLGQGPEFLTYFQNEAQLEKSRLLSDRFSAERPKGSFSTLEIQRTEQGDSAMYLCASSFSKDSLSTGELFFGEGSRLTVL.

V is TRBV6-1 and J is TRBJ2-2; D is unresolved. There are 13 residues in the CDR3. The ends were cut back, 1 base at V and 4 bases at J, with 4 bases in the middle. Looked up from germline, CDR1 is MNHNS and CDR2 is SASEGT. The CDR3: CASSEGRTGELFF. The CDR3 bases are TGTGCCAGCAGTGAAGGGCGCACCGGGGAGCTGTTTTTT.

The genes are TRBV9 and TRBJ2-2; D is perhaps TRBD2 (6 bases). This CDR3 contains 13 residues. Germline V CDR1 and CDR2: SGDLS, YYNGEE. V lost 4 bases and J 7 bases, leaving 11 bases between the germline ends. CDR3 sequence: CASSREMVGELFF. CDR3 DNA sequence: TGTGCCAGCAGCCGGGAGATGGTCGGGGAGCTGTTTTTT.